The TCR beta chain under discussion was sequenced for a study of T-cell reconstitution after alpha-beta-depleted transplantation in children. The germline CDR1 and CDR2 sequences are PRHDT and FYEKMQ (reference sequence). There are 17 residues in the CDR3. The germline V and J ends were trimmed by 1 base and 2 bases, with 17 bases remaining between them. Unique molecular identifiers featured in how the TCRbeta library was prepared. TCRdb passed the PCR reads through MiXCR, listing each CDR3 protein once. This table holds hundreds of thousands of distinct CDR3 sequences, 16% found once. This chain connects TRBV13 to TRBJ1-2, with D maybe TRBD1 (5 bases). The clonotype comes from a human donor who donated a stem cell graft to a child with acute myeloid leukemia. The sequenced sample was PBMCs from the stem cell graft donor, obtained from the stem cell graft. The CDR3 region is CASSLDGVAGNNYGYTF. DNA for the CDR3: TGTGCCAGCAGCTTAGATGGCGTGGCAGGGAACAACTATGGCTACACCTTC.